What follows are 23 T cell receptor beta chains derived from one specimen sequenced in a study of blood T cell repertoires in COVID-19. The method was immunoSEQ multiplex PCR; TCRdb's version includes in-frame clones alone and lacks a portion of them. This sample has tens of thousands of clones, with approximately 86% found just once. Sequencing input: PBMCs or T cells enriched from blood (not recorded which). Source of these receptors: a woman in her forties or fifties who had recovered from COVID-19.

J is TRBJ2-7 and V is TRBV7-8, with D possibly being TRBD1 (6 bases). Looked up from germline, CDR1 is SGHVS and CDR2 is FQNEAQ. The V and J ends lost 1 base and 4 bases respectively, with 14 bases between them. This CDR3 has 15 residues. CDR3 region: CASSLVTGTQYEQYF. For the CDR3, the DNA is TGTGCCAGCAGCTTAGTTACCGGGACACAATACGAGCAGTACTTC.

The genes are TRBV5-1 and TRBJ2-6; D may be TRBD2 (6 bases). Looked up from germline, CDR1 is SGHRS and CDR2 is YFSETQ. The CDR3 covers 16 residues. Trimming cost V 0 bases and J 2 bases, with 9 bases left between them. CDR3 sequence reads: CASSLAEGPGANVLTF. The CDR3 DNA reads TGCGCCAGCAGCTTGGCGGAGGGGCCTGGGGCCAACGTCCTGACTTTC.

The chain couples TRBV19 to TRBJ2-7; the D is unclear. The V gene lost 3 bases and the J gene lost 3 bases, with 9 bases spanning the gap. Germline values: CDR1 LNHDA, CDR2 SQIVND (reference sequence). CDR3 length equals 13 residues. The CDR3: CASSINRDYEQYF. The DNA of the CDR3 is TGTGCCAGTAGTATTAACCGCGACTACGAGCAGTACTTC.

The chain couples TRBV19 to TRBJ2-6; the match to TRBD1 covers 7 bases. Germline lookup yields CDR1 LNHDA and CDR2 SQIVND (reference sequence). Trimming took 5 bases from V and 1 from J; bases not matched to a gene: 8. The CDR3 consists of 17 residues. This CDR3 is CASSLGGVGSGANVLTF. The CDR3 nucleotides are TGTGCCAGTAGTCTAGGGGGCGTGGGATCTGGGGCCAACGTCCTGACTTTC.

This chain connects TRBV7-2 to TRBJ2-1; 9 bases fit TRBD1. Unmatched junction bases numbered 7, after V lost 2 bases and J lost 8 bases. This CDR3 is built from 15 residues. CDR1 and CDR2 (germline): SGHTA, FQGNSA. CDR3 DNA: TGTGCCAGCAGCTTATTCCGGACAGGGGAGGATGAGCAGTTCTTC. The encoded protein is CASSLFRTGEDEQFF.

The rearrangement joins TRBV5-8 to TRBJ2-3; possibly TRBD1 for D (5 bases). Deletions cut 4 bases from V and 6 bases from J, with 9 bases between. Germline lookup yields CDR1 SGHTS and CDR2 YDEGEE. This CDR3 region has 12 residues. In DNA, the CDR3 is TGTGCCAGCAGCCTCAGGGCCGATACGCAGTATTTT. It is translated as CASSLRADTQYF.

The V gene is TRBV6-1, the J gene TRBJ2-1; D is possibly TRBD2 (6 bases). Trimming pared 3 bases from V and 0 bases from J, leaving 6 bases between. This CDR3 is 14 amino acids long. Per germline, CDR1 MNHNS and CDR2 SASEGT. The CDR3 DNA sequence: TGTGCCAGCAGTGACGGGGGCTCCTACAATGAGCAGTTCTTC. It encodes CASSDGGSYNEQFF.

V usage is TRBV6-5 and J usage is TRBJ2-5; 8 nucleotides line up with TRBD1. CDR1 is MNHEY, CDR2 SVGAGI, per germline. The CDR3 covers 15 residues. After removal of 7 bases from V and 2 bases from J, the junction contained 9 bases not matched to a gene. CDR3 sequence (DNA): TGTGCCAGCAAAAGGACAGGGACCCTTCAAGAGACCCAGTACTTC. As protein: CASKRTGTLQETQYF.

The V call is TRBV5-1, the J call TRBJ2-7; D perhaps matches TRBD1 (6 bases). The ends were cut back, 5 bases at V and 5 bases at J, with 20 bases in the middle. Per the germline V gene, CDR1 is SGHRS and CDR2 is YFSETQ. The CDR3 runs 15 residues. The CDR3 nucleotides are TGCGCCAGCAGTCCCCGGGACACCACTCGGCACGAGCAGTACTTC. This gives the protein CASSPRDTTRHEQYF.

CDR3 region: CASSSGHAELTTGELFF. For the CDR3, the DNA is TGTGCCAGCAGCTCGGGACACGCCGAACTAACCACCGGGGAGCTGTTTTTT. The chain is built from TRBV7-2 and TRBJ2-2; tentative D call: TRBD1 (6 bases). This CDR3 is built from 17 residues. V lost 4 bases, J lost 4 bases, and 19 bases lay in between. The germline CDR1 and CDR2 sequences are SGHTA and FQGNSA.

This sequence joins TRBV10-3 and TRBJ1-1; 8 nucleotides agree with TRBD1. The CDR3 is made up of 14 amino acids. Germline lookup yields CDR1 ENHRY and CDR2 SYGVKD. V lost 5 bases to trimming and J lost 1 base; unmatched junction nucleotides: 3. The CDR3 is CAISPGTGNTEAFF. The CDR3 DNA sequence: TGTGCCATCAGTCCCGGGACAGGGAACACTGAAGCTTTCTTT.

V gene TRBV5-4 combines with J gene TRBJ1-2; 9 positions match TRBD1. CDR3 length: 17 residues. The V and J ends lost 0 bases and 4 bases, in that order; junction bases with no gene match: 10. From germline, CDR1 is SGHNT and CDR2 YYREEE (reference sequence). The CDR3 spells CASSLATGGSVIYGYTF. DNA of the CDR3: TGTGCCAGCAGCTTGGCGACAGGGGGGTCAGTGATCTATGGCTACACCTTC.

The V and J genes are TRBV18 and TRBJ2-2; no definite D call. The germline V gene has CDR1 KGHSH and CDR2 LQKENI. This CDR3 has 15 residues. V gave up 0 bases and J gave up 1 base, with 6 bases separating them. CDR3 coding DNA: TGTGCCAGCTCACCACCTCACAGGAACACCGGGGAGCTGTTTTTT. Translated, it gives CASSPPHRNTGELFF.

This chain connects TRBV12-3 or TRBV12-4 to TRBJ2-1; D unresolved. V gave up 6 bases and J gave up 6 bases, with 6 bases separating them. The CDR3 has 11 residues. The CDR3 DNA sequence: TGTGCCAGCAGCACAACCAATGAGCAGTTCTTC. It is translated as CASSTTNEQFF.

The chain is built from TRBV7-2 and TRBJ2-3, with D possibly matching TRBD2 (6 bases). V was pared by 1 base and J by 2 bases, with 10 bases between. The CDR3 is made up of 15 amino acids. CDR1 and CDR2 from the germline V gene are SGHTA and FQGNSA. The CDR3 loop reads CASSLGAGPTDTQYF. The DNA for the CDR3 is TGTGCCAGCAGCTTAGGGGCGGGGCCCACAGATACGCAGTATTTT.

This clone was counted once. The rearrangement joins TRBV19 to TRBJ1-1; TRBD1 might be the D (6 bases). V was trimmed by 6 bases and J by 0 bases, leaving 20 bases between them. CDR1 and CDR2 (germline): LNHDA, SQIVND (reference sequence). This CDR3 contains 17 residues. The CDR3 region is CASRTVRGTAMNTEAFF. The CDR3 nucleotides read TGTGCCAGTAGGACTGTAAGGGGGACCGCTATGAACACTGAAGCTTTCTTT. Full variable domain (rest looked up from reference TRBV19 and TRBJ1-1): DGGITQSPKYLFRKEGQNVTLSCEQNLNHDAMYWYRQDPGQGLRLIYYSQIVNDFQKGDIAEGYSVSREKKESFPLTVTSAQKNPTAFYLCASRTVRGTAMNTEAFFGQGTRLTVV.

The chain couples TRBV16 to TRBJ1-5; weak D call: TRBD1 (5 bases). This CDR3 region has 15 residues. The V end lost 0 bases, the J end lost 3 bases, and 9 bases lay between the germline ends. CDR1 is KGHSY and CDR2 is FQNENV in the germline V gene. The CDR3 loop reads CASSQSDSNNQPQHF. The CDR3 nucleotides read TGTGCCAGCAGCCAATCTGACAGCAACAATCAGCCCCAGCATTTT.

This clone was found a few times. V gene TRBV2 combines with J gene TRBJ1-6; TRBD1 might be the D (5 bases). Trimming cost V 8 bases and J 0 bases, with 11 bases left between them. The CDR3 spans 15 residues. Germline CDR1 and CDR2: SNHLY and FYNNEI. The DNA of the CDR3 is TGTGCCAGCCTACCCGACAGCTCCTATAATTCACCCCTCCACTTT. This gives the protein CASLPDSSYNSPLHF.

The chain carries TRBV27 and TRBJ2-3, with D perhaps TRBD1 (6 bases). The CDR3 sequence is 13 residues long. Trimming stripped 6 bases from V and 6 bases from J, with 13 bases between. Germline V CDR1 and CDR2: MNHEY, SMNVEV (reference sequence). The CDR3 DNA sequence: TGTGCCAGCAGACGTAACAGGGATGATACGCAGTATTTT. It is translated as CASRRNRDDTQYF.

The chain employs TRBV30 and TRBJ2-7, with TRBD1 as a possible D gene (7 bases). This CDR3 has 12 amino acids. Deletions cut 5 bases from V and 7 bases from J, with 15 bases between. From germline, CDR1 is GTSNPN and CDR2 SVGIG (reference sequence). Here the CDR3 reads CAWAGQYQEQYF. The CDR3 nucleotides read TGTGCCTGGGCGGGACAGTATCAAGAGCAGTACTTC.

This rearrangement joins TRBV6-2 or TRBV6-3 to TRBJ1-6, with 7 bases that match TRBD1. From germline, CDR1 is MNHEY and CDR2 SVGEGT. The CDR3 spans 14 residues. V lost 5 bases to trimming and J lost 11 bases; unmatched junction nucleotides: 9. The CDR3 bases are TGTGCCAGCAGTCTACAGGGGAACGGAGCACCCCTCCACTTT. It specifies CASSLQGNGAPLHF.

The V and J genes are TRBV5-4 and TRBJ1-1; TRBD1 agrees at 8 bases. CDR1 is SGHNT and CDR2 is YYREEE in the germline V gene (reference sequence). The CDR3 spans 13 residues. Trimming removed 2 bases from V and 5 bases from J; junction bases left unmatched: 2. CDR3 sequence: CASSLQGGTEAFF. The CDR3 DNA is TGTGCCAGCAGCTTACAGGGGGGAACTGAAGCTTTCTTT.

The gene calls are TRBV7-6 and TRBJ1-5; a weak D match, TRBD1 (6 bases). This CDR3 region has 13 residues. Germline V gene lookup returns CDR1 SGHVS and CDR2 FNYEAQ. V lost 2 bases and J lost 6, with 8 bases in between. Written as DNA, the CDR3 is TGTGCCAGCAGCTTACAGGGGAGTCAGCCCCAGCATTTT. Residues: CASSLQGSQPQHF.